This TCR beta chain was recorded in a study of T cell responses to AZD1222 COVID-19 vaccine. Study background: Second doses were pooled across both intervals (about 4 or about 12 weeks). Whole-study results and caveats: Close to half of all spike-specific TCRs reportedly target regions of the variants that are unmutated. Distributed over spike, vaccine-associated CD4 TCRs predominated at 160-218 and 743-854.

Assay used: immunoSEQ multiplex PCR; TCRdb lists only in-frame clones, some missing. The sample holds 80,000 or so clones, roughly 85% seen once. The CDR3 covers 13 residues. Germline CDR1 is SGHTA and CDR2 is FQGTGA. Trimming left V 2 bases short and J 3 bases short, with 8 bases between. This clone was observed once. Its target is not known. The receptor's source is an adult in good health. This chain joins TRBV7-3 and TRBJ2-7; D possibly corresponds to TRBD2 (5 bases). The sequencing here drew on peripheral blood, taken on day 0 of AZD1222 vaccination. CDR3: CASSLVEGYEQYF. DNA for the CDR3: TGTGCCAGCAGCTTAGTCGAGGGCTACGAGCAGTACTTC.